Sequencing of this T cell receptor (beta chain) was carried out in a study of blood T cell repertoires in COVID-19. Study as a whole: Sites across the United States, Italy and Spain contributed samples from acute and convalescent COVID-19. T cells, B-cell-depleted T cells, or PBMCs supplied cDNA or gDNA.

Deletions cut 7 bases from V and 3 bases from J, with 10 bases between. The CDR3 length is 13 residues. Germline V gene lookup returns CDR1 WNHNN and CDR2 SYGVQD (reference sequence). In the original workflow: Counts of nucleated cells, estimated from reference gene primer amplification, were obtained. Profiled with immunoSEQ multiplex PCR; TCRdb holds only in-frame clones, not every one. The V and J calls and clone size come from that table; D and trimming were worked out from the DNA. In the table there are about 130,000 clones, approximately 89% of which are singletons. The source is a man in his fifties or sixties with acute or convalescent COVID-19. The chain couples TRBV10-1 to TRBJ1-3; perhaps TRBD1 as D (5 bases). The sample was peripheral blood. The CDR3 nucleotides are TGCGCCAGCAACCAGGGTTTTGGAAACACCATATATTTT. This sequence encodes CASNQGFGNTIYF.